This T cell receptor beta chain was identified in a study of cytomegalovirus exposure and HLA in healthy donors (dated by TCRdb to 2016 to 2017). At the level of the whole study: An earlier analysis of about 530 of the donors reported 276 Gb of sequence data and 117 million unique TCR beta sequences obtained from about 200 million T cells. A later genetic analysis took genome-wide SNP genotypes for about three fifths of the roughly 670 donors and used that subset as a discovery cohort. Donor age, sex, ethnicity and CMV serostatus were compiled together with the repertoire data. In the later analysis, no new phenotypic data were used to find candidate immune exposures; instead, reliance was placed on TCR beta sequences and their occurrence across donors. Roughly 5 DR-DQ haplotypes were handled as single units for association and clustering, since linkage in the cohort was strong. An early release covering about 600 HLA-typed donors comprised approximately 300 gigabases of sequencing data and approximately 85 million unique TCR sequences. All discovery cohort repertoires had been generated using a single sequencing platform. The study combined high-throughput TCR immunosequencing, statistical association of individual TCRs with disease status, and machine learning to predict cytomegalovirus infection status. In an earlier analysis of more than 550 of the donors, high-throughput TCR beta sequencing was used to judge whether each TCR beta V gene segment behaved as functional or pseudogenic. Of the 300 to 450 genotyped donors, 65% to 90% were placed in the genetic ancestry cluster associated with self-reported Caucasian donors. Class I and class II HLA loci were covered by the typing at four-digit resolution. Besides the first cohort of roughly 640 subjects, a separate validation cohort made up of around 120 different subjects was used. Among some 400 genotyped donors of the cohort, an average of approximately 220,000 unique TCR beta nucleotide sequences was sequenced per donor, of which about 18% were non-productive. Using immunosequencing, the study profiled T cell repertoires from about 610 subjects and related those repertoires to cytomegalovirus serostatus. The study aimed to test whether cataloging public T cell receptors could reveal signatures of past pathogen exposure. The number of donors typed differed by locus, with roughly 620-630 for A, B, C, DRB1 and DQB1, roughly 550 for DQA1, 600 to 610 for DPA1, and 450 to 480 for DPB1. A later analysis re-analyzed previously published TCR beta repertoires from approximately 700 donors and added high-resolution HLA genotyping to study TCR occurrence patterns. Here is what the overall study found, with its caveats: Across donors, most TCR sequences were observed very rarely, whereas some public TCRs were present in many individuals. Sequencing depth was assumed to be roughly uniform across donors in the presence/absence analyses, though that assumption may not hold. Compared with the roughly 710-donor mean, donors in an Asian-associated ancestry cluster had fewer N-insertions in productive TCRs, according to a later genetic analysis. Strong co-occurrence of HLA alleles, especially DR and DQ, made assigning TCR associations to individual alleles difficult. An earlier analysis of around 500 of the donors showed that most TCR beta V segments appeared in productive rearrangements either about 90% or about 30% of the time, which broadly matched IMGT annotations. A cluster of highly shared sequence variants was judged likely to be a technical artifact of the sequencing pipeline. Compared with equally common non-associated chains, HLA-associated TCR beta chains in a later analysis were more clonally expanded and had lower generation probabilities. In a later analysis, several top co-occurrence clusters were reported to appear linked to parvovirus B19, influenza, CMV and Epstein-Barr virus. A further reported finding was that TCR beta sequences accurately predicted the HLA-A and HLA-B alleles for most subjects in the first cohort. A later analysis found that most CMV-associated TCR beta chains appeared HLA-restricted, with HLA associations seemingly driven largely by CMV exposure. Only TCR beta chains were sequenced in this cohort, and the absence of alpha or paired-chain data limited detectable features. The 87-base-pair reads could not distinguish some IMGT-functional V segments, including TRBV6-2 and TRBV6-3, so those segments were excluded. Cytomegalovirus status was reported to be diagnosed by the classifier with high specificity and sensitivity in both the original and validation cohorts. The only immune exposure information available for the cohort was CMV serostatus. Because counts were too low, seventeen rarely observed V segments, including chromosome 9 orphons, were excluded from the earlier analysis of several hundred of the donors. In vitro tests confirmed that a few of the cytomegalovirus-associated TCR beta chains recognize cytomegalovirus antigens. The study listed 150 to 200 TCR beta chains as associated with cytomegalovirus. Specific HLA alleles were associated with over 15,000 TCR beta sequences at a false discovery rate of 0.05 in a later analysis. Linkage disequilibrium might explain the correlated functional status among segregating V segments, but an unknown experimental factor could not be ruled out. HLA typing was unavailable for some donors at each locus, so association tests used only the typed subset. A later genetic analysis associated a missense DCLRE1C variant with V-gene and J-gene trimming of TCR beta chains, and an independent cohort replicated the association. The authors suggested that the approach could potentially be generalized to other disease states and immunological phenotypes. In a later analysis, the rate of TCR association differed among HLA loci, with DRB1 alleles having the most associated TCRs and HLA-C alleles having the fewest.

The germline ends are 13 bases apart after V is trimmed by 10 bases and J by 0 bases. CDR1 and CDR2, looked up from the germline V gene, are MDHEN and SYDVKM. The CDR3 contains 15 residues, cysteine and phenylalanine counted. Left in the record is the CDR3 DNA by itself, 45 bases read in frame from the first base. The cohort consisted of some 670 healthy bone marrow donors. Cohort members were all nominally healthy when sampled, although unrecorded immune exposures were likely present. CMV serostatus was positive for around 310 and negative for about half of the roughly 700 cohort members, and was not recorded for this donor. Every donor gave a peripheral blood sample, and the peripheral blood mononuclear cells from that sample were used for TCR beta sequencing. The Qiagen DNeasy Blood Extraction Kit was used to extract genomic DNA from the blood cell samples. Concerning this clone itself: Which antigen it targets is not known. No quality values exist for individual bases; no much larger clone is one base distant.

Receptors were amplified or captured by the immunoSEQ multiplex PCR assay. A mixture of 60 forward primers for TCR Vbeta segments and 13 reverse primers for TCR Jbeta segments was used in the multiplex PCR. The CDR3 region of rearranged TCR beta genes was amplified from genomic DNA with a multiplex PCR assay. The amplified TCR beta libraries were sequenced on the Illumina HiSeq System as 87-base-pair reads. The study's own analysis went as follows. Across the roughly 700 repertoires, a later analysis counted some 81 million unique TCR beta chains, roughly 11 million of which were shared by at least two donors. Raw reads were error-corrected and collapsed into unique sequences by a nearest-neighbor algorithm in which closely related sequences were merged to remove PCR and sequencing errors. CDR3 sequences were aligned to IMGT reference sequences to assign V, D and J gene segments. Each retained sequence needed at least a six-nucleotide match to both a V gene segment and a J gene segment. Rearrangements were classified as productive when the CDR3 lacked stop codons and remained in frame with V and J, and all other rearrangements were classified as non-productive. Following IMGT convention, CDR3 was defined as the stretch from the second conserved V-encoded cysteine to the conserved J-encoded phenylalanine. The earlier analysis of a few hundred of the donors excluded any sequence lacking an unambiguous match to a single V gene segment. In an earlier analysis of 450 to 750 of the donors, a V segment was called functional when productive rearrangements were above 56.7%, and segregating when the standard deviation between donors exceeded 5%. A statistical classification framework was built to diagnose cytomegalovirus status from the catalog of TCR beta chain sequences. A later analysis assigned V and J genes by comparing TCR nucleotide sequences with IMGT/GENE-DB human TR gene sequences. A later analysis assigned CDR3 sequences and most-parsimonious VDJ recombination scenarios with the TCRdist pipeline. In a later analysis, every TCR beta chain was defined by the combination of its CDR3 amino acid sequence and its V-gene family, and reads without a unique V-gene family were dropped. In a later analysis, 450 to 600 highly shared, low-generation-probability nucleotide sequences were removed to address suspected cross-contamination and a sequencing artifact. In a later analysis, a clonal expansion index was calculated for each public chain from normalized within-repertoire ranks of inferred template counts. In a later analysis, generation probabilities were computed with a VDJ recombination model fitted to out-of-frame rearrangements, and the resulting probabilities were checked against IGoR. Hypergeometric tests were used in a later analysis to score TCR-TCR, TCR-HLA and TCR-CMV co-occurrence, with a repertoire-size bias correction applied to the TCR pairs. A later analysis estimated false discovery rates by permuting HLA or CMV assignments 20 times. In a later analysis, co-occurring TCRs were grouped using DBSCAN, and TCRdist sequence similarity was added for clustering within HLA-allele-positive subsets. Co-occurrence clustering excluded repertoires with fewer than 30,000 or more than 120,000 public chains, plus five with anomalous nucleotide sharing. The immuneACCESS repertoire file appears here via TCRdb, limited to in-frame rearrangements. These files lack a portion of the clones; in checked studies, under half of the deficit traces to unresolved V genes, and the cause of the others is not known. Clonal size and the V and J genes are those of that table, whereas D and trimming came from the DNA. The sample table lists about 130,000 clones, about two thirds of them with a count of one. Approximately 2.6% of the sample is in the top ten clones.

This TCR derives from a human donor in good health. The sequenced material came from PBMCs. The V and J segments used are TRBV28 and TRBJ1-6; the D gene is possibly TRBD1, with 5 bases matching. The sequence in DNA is TGTGCCATCCGGGGCGGGAGCTCCTATAATTCACCCCTCCACTTT. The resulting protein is CAIRGGSSYNSPLHF.